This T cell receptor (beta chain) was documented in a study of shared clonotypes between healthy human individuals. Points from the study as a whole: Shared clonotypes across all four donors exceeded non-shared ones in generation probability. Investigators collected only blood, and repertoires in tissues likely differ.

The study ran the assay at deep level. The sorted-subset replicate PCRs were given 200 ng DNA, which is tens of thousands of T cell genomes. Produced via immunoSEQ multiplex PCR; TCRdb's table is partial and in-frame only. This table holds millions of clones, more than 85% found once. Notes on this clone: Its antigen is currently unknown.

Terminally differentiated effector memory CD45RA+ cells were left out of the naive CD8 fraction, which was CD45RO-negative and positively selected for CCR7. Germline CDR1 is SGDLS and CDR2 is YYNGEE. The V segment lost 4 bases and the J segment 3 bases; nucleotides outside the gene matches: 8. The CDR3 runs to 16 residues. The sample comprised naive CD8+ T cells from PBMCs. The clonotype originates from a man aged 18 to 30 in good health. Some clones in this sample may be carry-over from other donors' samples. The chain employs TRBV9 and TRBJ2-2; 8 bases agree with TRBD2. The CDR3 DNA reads TGTGCCAGCAGCCCGGGGGGGAATCCGGACACCGGGGAGCTGTTTTTT. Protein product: CASSPGGNPDTGELFF. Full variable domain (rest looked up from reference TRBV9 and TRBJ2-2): DSGVTQTPKHLITATGQRVTLRCSPRSGDLSVYWYQQSLDQGLQFLIQYYNGEERAKGNILERFSAQQFPDLHSELNLSSLELGDSALYFCASSPGGNPDTGELFFGEGSRLTVL.